This TCR beta chain derives from a study of cytomegalovirus exposure and HLA in healthy donors. Study observations and caveats: TCR beta chains numbering some 160 were designated cytomegalovirus-associated.

Germline CDR1 reads ENHRY; CDR2 reads SYGVKD. The CDR3 covers 13 residues. The count of this clone is one. Antigen unknown. A junction end diverges from the germline sequence, so it may reflect a read error. These donors were members of the approximately 110-subject validation cohort, a group separate from the approximately 670-subject first cohort. The data were produced by immunoSEQ multiplex PCR, yet TCRdb's version contains in-frame clones alone and is incomplete. The table includes tens of thousands of clones, roughly 95% detected once. This chain connects TRBV10-3 to TRBJ2-7, with no clear D. This clonotype originated in a woman under 30 in good health and CMV-seropositive. What was sequenced was PBMCs. CDR3 bases: TGTGCCATCAGTACCCGGGTCTCCGACGAGCAGTACTTC. Its protein product is CAISTRVSDEQYF.